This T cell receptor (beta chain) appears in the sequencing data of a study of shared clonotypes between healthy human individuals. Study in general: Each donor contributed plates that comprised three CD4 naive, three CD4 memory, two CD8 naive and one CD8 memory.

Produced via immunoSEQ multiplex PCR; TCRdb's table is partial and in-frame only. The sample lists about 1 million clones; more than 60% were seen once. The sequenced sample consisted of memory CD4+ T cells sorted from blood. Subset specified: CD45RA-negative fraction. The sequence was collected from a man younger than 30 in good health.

CDR3 sequence reads: CASSFAGPQETQYF. The CDR3 coding sequence is TGCGCCAGCAGCTTTGCGGGGCCGCAAGAGACCCAGTACTTC. The J gene is TRBJ2-5, the V gene TRBV5-1, with a tentative D call TRBD2 (6 bases). CDR1 is SGHRS, CDR2 YFSETQ, per germline. The CDR3 is 14 residues long. V was clipped by 2 bases and J by 2 bases, with 10 bases between them. The complete variable domain, with remaining parts taken from reference TRBV5-1 and TRBJ2-5, reads KAGVTQTPRYLIKTRGQQVTLSCSPISGHRSVSWYQQTPGQGLQFLFEYFSETQRNKGNFPGRFSGRQFSNSRSEMNVSTLELGDSALYLCASSFAGPQETQYFGPGTRLLVL.